This TCR beta chain was identified during a study of T cells in Graves' hyperthyroidism and ophthalmopathy. Using RNA transcripts as the source, TCR beta CDR3 regions were amplified. In the first-round RT-PCR of the TCR CDR3, the HTBI primer set was used. Using its own MiXCR run on the multiplex PCR reads, TCRdb lists one record per CDR3 protein. The data hold approximately 620,000 distinct CDR3 sequences, with roughly 15% observed a single time. The study excluded patients with uncontrolled infection, other autoimmune disease, pregnancy or lactation. The germline V gene encodes CDR1 SGHRS and CDR2 YFSETQ. The junction had 11 bases not matched to a gene; V was cut back by 7 bases and J by 2 bases. There are 15 residues in the CDR3. About this clonotype: Its antigen is currently unknown.

Whole-study findings and limits: Also found in blood were most expanded thyroid clonotypes above 0.001. The model's output predicted ophthalmopathy at a median of 6.5 months prior to onset. In simple terms, a model built on 13 V-J features told ophthalmopathy apart from stable hyperthyroidism.

The specimen was blood. This chain uses TRBV5-1 with TRBJ1-1; 7 bases map to TRBD1. The receptor was isolated from a woman aged 40-49 years with Graves' ophthalmopathy. CDR3 in DNA: TGCGCCAGCGGCTATGGACAGGCGACCAACACTGAAGCTTTCTTT. The encoded protein is CASGYGQATNTEAFF.